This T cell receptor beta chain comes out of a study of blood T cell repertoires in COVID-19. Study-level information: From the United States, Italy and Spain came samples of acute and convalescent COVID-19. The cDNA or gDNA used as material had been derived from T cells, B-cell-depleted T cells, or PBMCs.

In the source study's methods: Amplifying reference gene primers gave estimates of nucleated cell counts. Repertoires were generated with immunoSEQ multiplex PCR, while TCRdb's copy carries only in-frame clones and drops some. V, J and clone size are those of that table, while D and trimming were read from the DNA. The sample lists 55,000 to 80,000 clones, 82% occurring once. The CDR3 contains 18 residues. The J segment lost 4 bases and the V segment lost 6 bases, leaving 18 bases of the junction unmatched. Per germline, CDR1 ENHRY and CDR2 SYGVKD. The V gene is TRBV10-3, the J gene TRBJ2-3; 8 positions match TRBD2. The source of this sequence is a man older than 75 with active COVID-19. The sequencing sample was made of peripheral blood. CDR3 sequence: CAISEMVSGGPIADTQYF. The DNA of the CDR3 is TGTGCCATCAGCGAGATGGTTTCGGGAGGGCCGATCGCAGATACGCAGTATTTT.